Below are 17 T cell receptor beta chains sequenced from a single sample in a study of stem cell transplantation in POMP-related autoinflammatory disease. Sequencing was performed with immunoSEQ multiplex PCR; in TCRdb, only in-frame clones are kept and a portion is missing. The repertoire has 68,000 or so clones, roughly 90% of them found once; the top ten carry about 0.69%. This sample comprised CD4+ T cells from PBMCs, obtained after stem cell transplantation. These receptors all stem from a human patient with POMP-related autoinflammation and immune dysregulation (PRAID). The T cells may partly be graft donor cells.

The chain combines TRBV2 with TRBJ2-2; D is tentatively TRBD1 or TRBD2 (5 bases each). The CDR3 runs to 14 residues. V was trimmed by 5 bases and J by 7 bases, leaving 14 bases between them. Germline V gene sequence: CDR1 SNHLY, CDR2 FYNNEI. The CDR3 spells CASSNRDLNGELFF. The DNA for the CDR3 is TGTGCCAGCAGTAACCGGGACCTAAACGGGGAGCTGTTTTTT.

The sample holds a few counts of this clone. The chain is built from TRBV3-1 (or the pseudogene TRBV3-2) and TRBJ1-5, with D perhaps TRBD1 (6 bases). Germline V lookup: CDR1 LGHDT, CDR2 YNNKEL (reference sequence). The germline V and J ends were trimmed by 2 bases and 7 bases, with 12 bases remaining between them. The length of the CDR3 is 14 residues. DNA for the CDR3: TGTGCCAGCAGCCAAACGTATAGGGGGCAGCCCCAGCATTTT. This encodes CASSQTYRGQPQHF.

This clone was detected only a few times. The chain couples TRBV6-6 to TRBJ1-5, with D perhaps matching TRBD1 (6 bases). Trimming stripped 0 bases from V and 11 bases from J, with 14 bases between. The CDR3 length is 14 residues. Germline V gene data show CDR1 as MNHNY and CDR2 as SVGAGI (reference sequence). As DNA, the CDR3 is TGTGCCAGCAGTTACTCCCTCGGGACAATGGCCCAGCATTTT. It translates to CASSYSLGTMAQHF.

Here the CDR3 reads CASSVSGGDYNEQFF. The CDR3 DNA sequence: TGTGCCAGCAGCGTAAGCGGGGGGGACTACAATGAGCAGTTCTTC. The J gene is TRBJ2-1, the V gene TRBV9, with TRBD2 matching over 10 bases. This CDR3 has 15 residues. Germline V gives CDR1 SGDLS, CDR2 YYNGEE. Trimming cost V 1 base and J 3 bases; bases outside gene matches: 1.

CDR3 sequence (DNA): TGTGCCAGCAGCCCCCTAGCGGGATCAGATACGCAGTATTTT. Translating gives CASSPLAGSDTQYF. This chain links TRBV9 with TRBJ2-3; 9 positions match TRBD2. Germline lookup yields CDR1 SGDLS and CDR2 YYNGEE. The CDR3 covers 14 residues. V shed 4 bases, J shed 4 bases, and the junction held 4 bases outside the gene matches.

Concerning this clone: The sample has other DNA sequences that encode this CDR3 too. The chain couples TRBV7-9 to TRBJ1-1; the D is unclear. Trimming removed 3 bases at V and 1 base at J, with 6 bases between. This CDR3 is 13 amino acids long. Germline-derived CDR1 and CDR2 are SEHNR and FQNEAQ (reference sequence). CDR3 loop: CASSFGGNTEAFF. DNA for the CDR3: TGTGCCAGCAGCTTCGGAGGGAACACTGAAGCTTTCTTT.

The gene calls are TRBV29-1 and TRBJ2-3; unclear D gene. V was trimmed by 3 bases and J by 0 bases, leaving 4 bases between them. This CDR3 has 12 residues. CDR1 and CDR2 from the germline V gene are SQVTM and ANQGSEA. The CDR3 region is CSVDASTDTQYF. CDR3 in DNA: TGCAGCGTTGATGCTAGCACAGATACGCAGTATTTT.

The chain employs TRBV3-1 (or the pseudogene TRBV3-2) and TRBJ2-7, with D possibly matching TRBD2 (6 bases). CDR1 LGHDT and CDR2 YNNKEL come from the germline V gene (reference sequence). V lost 0 bases and J 0 bases, leaving 9 bases between the germline ends. The CDR3 spans 15 residues. The CDR3 DNA is TGTGCCAGCAGCCAAGATCCTAGCGACTCCTACGAGCAGTACTTC. Translating it yields CASSQDPSDSYEQYF.

The CDR3 is CATSDSDTGVFGYTF. The CDR3 DNA sequence: TGTGCCACCAGTGATTCGGACACAGGGGTTTTTGGCTACACCTTC. The chain recombines TRBV24-1 with TRBJ1-2, with 7 bases identical to TRBD1. The germline V gene encodes CDR1 KGHDR and CDR2 SFDVKD. Trimming took 2 bases from V and 7 from J; bases not matched to a gene: 9. This CDR3 comprises 15 residues.

This clone was observed a single time. V is TRBV4-1 and J is TRBJ2-7; TRBD2 matches 7 bases. V lost 1 base to trimming and J lost 2 bases; unmatched junction nucleotides: 8. Germline CDR1 and CDR2: MGHRA and YSYEKL. There are 16 residues in the CDR3. CDR3: CASSQAAGVGAYEQYF. DNA of the CDR3: TGCGCCAGCAGCCAAGCGGCGGGAGTGGGTGCCTACGAGCAGTACTTC.

V usage is TRBV4-2 and J usage is TRBJ2-2; the match to TRBD2 covers 13 bases. Germline V lookup: CDR1 LGHNA, CDR2 YNFKEQ. V dropped 4 bases and J dropped 3; count of bases not matched to a gene: 17. The CDR3 is made up of 21 amino acids. CDR3 sequence (DNA): TGTGCCAGCAGCCGACGACGGACTAGCGGGAGCCTCGAAGTGGACACCGGGGAGCTGTTTTTT. Translation: CASSRRRTSGSLEVDTGELFF.

This chain links TRBV10-3 with TRBJ2-1; 7 nucleotides align to TRBD2. Per germline, CDR1 ENHRY and CDR2 SYGVKD. Trimming removed 10 bases from V and 4 bases from J; junction bases left unmatched: 13. This CDR3 contains 15 residues. The CDR3 sequence: CATLASQGGYNEQFF. CDR3 nucleotides: TGTGCCACCCTAGCAAGCCAGGGAGGGTACAATGAGCAGTTCTTC.

The V and J genes are TRBV16 and TRBJ2-6; 8 bases map to TRBD1. V shed 4 bases, J shed 0 bases, and the junction held 11 bases outside the gene matches. Germline lookup yields CDR1 KGHSY and CDR2 FQNENV. The CDR3 spans 19 residues. CDR3 bases: TGTGCCAGCAGCCCAACAGGGGGGCAGGAGAGCTCTGGGGCCAACGTCCTGACTTTC. Translated: CASSPTGGQESSGANVLTF.

This clone is a singleton in its sample. The chain couples TRBV4-2 to TRBJ2-3, with 8 bases matching TRBD2. This CDR3 has 17 residues. V was clipped by 1 base and J by 4 bases; unmatched bases: 10. Germline V gene data show CDR1 as LGHNA and CDR2 as YNFKEQ. This chain's CDR3 is CASSQVSTGGFADTQYF. DNA of the CDR3: TGTGCCAGCAGCCAAGTCTCTACGGGGGGGTTCGCAGATACGCAGTATTTT.

This clone was seen once. J is TRBJ2-7 and V is TRBV5-6, with D possibly being TRBD1 (7 bases). The germline V gene encodes CDR1 SGHDT and CDR2 YYEEEE. This CDR3 has 16 amino acids. Trimming took off 7 bases at V and 3 bases at J, with 23 bases between the two ends. In DNA form, the CDR3 reads TGTGCCAGCCGGAGGGCCGGGGGCGACAGGGTCTACGAGCAGTACGTC. This sequence encodes CASRRAGGDRVYEQYV.

The V and J genes are TRBV7-8 and TRBJ2-3, with D perhaps TRBD2 (6 bases). The CDR3 extends over 15 amino acids. V was trimmed by 0 bases and J by 4 bases, leaving 11 bases between them. Germline loops: CDR1 SGHVS, CDR2 FQNEAQ. In DNA form, the CDR3 reads TGTGCCAGCAGCTTAGCGGAGGGATGGTCAGATACGCAGTATTTT. Translated: CASSLAEGWSDTQYF.

The chain employs TRBV7-9 and TRBJ2-3; D remains ambiguous. Looked up from germline, CDR1 is SEHNR and CDR2 is FQNEAQ (reference sequence). This CDR3 has 15 amino acids. The V and J ends lost 4 bases and 6 bases respectively, with 17 bases between them. The DNA for the CDR3 is TGTGCCAGCAGCTCCCCCGGTCGTATCGCGGATACGCAGTATTTT. It yields the protein CASSSPGRIADTQYF.